Listed here are 8 T cell receptor beta chains from one sample, sequenced in a study of T cells in Graves' hyperthyroidism and ophthalmopathy. Template material for amplifying TCR beta CDR3 regions consisted of RNA transcripts. HTBI primers were the set used in a first-round RT-PCR of the TCR CDR3. TCRdb redid the calling of the multiplex PCR reads with MiXCR, one entry per CDR3 protein. The table has 370,000 or so distinct CDR3 sequences, approximately 15% seen once. Sequencing was carried out using blood. Receptors were obtained from a man aged 25 to 40 with Graves' hyperthyroidism that later progressed to Graves' ophthalmopathy.

Worth noting for this clonotype: The conserved phenylalanine or tryptophan normally closing the CDR3 is absent here, so this likely arose from a read error. The rearrangement uses TRBV12-3 or TRBV12-4 and TRBJ1-6; tentative D call: TRBD1 (5 bases). V was clipped by 7 bases and J by 7 bases, with 17 bases between them. There are 15 residues in the CDR3. The chain's CDR3 is CASIPGSRRNSPLHL. CDR3 sequence (DNA): TGTGCCAGCATTCCAGGGTCTCGTAGGAATTCACCCCTCCACCTT.

The CDR3 sequence: CASSLGVNSYEQYF. The CDR3 nucleotides read TGCGCCAGCAGCTTGGGGGTTAACTCCTACGAGCAGTACTTC. The V gene is TRBV5-1, the J gene TRBJ2-7; D remains unclear. Germline V CDR1 and CDR2: SGHRS, YFSETQ. The CDR3 consists of 14 residues. V was trimmed by 0 bases and J by 0 bases, leaving 7 bases between them.

The rearrangement joins TRBV25-1 to TRBJ2-7, with 8 bases lining up with TRBD1. This CDR3 is built from 14 residues. Germline V gene data show CDR1 as MGHDK and CDR2 as SYGVNS. Germline trimming cut 3 bases from V and 5 bases from J; bases unmatched to any gene: 6. CDR3 sequence: CASSDWTGKNEQYF. The CDR3 DNA follows: TGTGCCAGCAGTGACTGGACAGGGAAAAACGAGCAGTACTTC.

This clonotype was seen at least ten times. This chain uses TRBV6-1 with TRBJ1-4, with 9 bases matching TRBD1. The ends lost 6 bases at V and 2 bases at J; junction bases unmatched: 13. The CDR3 length is 18 residues. CDR1 and CDR2 (germline): MNHNS, SASEGT. The chain's CDR3 is CASRVYRGRLRTNEKLFF. For the CDR3, the DNA is TGTGCCAGCAGGGTGTACAGGGGGCGACTTCGGACTAATGAAAAACTGTTTTTT.

The chain combines TRBV5-1 with TRBJ2-5, with a possible D match to TRBD1 (6 bases). The CDR3 consists of 15 residues. Germline values: CDR1 SGHRS, CDR2 YFSETQ. V dropped 0 bases and J dropped 4 bases, with 13 bases sitting between them. The CDR3 reads CASSLGQDHRETQYF. The CDR3 coding sequence is TGCGCCAGCAGCTTGGGACAGGATCATCGAGAGACCCAGTACTTC. The full variable domain, completed using reference TRBV5-1 and TRBJ2-5, is KAGVTQTPRYLIKTRGQQVTLSCSPISGHRSVSWYQQTPGQGLQFLFEYFSETQRNKGNFPGRFSGRQFSNSRSEMNVSTLELGDSALYLCASSLGQDHRETQYFGPGTRLLVL.

The V gene is TRBV24-1, the J gene TRBJ2-3, with 11 bases matching TRBD2. Germline V lookup: CDR1 KGHDR, CDR2 SFDVKD. This CDR3 comprises 16 residues. The ends lost 4 bases at V and 1 base at J; junction bases unmatched: 3. The CDR3 DNA follows: TGTGCCACCAGTGACACTAGCGGGGGCCGCACAGATACGCAGTATTTT. This codes for CATSDTSGGRTDTQYF.

The chain combines TRBV30 with TRBJ2-7; TRBD1 matches at 11 bases. With 5 bases clipped from V and 9 bases from J, the junction kept 9 bases outside the gene matches. Germline CDR1 GTSNPN, CDR2 SVGIG (reference sequence). The length of the CDR3 is 13 residues. CDR3 nucleotide sequence: TGTGCCTGGGCCGGGACAGGGGGGTTGGTGCAGTACTTC. Encoded protein: CAWAGTGGLVQYF.

This clonotype occurred many times. The V and J genes are TRBV18 and TRBJ2-3, with TRBD1 matching over 11 bases. The germline CDR1 and CDR2 sequences are KGHSH and LQKENI. The CDR3 length is 14 residues. V lost 6 bases to trimming and J lost 3 bases; unmatched junction nucleotides: 2. The CDR3: CASSGTGGTDTQYF. CDR3 bases: TGTGCCAGCTCCGGGACAGGGGGGACAGATACGCAGTATTTT.